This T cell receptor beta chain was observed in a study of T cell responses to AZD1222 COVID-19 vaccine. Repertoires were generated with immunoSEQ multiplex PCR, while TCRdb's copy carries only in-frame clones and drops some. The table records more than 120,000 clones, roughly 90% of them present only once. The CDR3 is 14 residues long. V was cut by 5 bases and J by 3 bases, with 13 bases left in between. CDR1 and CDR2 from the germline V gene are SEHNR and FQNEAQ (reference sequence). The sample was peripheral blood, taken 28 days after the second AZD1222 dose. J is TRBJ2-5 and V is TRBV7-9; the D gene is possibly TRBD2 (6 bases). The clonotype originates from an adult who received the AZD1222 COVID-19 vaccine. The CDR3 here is CASSTWGEEETQYF. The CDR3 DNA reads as TGTGCCAGCAGCACATGGGGGGAGGAAGAGACCCAGTACTTC. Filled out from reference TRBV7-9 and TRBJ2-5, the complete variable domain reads DTGVSQNPRHKITKRGQNVTFRCDPISEHNRLYWYRQTLGQGPEFLTYFQNEAQLEKSRLLSDRFSAERPKGSFSTLEIQRTEQGDSAMYLCASSTWGEEETQYFGPGTRLLVL.